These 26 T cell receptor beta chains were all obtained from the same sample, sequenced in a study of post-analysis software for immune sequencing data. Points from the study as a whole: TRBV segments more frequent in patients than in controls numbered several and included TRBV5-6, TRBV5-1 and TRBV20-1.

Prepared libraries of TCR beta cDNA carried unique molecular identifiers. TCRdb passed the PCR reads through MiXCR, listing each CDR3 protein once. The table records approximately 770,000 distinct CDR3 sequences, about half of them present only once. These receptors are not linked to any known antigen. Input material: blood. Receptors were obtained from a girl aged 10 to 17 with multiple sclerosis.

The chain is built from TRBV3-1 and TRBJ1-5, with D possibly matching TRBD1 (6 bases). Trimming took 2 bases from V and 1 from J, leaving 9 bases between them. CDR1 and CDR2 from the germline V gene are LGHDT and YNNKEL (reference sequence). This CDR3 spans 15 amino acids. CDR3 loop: CASSQQGMSNQPQHF. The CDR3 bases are TGTGCCAGCAGCCAACAGGGGATGAGCAATCAGCCCCAGCATTTT.

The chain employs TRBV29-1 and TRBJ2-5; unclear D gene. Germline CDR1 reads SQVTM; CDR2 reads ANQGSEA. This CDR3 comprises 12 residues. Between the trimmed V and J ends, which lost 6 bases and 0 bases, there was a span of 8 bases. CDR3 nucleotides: TGCAGCGTGACCCGCGACCAAGAGACCCAGTACTTC. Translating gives CSVTRDQETQYF.

CDR3 sequence (DNA): TGTGCCAGCAGCCAGGGGGCGGGGACCTATGGCTACACCTTC. It translates to CASSQGAGTYGYTF. This chain connects TRBV5-6 to TRBJ1-2; TRBD1 aligns across 8 bases. V was pared by 4 bases and J by 4 bases, with 6 bases of the junction left unmatched. This CDR3 comprises 14 residues. Germline CDR1 and CDR2: SGHDT and YYEEEE.

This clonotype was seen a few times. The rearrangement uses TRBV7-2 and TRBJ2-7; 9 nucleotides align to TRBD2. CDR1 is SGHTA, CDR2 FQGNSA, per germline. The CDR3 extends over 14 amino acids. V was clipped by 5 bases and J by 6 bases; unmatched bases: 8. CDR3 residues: CASSKASGTLEQYF. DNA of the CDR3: TGTGCCAGCAGCAAGGCTAGCGGGACCCTCGAGCAGTACTTC.

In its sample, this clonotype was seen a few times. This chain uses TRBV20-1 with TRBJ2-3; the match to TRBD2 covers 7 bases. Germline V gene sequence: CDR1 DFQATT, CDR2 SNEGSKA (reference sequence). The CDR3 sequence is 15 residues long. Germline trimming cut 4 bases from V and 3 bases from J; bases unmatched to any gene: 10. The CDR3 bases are TGCAGTGCTAAGCTTGGCGGGAGAGGAACAGATACGCAGTATTTT. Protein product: CSAKLGGRGTDTQYF.

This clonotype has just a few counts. DNA for the CDR3: TGTGCCAGCAGCTCCTCGTTTACTCTCCGCCCAGATACGCAGTATTTT. It is translated as CASSSSFTLRPDTQYF. V usage is TRBV7-6 and J usage is TRBJ2-3; no firm D call. The V end lost 4 bases, the J end lost 4 bases, and 18 bases lay between the germline ends. CDR1 and CDR2 (germline): SGHVS, FNYEAQ. The CDR3 spans 16 residues.

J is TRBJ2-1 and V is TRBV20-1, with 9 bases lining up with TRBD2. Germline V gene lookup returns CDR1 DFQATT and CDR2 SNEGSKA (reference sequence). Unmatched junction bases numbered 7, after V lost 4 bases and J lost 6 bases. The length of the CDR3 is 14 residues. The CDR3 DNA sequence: TGCAGTGCTATAGCGGGACTAGCCCTCAATGAGCAGTTCTTC. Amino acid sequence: CSAIAGLALNEQFF.

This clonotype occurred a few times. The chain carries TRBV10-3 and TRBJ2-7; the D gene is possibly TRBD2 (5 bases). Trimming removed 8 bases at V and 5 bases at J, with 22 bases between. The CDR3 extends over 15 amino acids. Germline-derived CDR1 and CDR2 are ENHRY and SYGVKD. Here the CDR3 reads CAIRVGDTDPHEQYF. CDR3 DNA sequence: TGTGCCATCCGGGTGGGAGATACCGATCCCCACGAGCAGTACTTC.

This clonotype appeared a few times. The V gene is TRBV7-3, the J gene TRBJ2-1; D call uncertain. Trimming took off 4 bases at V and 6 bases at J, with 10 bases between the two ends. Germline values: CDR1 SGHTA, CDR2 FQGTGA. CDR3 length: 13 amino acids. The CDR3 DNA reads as TGTGCCAGCAGCTCCGGGCTTGCCAATGAGCAGTTCTTC. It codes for CASSSGLANEQFF. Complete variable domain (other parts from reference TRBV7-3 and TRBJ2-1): GAGVSQTPSNKVTEKGKYVELRCDPISGHTALYWYRQSLGQGPEFLIYFQGTGAADDSGLPNDRFFAVRPEGSVSTLKIQRTERGDSAVYLCASSSGLANEQFFGPGTRLTVL.

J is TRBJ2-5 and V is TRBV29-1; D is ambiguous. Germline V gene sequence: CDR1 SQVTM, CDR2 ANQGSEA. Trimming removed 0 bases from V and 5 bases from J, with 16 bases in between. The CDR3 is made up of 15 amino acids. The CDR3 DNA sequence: TGCAGCGTTGAAGATCTTCAAGTCCCGCCCGAGACCCAGTACTTC. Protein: CSVEDLQVPPETQYF.

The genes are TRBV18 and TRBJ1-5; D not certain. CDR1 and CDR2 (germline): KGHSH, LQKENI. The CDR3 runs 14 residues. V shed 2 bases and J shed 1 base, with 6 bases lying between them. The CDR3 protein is CASSPKDSNQPQHF. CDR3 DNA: TGTGCCAGCTCACCAAAAGACAGCAATCAGCCCCAGCATTTT.

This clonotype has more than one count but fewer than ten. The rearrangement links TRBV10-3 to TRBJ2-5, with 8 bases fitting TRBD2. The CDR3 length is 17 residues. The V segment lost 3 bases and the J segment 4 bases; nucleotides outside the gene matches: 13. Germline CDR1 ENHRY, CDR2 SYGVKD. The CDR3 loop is CAISDRPERGLGETQYF. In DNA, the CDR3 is TGTGCCATCAGTGACCGACCCGAAAGGGGACTAGGAGAGACCCAGTACTTC.

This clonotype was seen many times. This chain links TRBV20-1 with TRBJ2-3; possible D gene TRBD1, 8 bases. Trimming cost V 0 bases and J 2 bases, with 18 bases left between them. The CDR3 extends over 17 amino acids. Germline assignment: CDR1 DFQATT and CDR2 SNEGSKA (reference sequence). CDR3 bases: TGCAGTGCTAGAGATCCCCGGACAGGGAGGGTCACAGATACGCAGTATTTT. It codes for CSARDPRTGRVTDTQYF.

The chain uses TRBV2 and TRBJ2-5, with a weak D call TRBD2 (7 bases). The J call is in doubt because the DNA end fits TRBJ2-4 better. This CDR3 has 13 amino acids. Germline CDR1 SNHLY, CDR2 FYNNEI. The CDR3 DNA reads TGTGCCAGCAGTTGGGGGGGCGAGGACATTCAGTACTTC. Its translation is CASSWGGEDIQYF.

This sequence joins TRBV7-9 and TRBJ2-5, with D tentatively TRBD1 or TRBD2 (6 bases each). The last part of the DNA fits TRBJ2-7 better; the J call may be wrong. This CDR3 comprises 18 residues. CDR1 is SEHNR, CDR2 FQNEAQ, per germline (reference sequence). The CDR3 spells CASSPFPGQLGGTYEQYF. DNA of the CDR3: TGTGCCAGCAGCCCTTTCCCTGGACAGCTAGGAGGGACCTACGAGCAGTACTTC.

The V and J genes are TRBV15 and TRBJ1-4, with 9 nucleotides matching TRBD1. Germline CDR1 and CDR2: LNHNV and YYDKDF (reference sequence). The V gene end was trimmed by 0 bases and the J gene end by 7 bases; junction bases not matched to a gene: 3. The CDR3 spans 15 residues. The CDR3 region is CATSRDTGGREKLFF. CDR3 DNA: TGTGCCACCAGCAGAGATACAGGGGGCCGTGAAAAACTGTTTTTT.

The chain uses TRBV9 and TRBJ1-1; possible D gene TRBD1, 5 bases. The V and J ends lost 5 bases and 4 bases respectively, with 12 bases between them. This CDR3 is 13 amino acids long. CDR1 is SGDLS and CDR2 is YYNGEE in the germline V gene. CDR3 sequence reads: CASSEDGGTEAFF. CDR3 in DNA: TGTGCCAGCAGTGAGGACGGGGGCACTGAAGCTTTCTTT.

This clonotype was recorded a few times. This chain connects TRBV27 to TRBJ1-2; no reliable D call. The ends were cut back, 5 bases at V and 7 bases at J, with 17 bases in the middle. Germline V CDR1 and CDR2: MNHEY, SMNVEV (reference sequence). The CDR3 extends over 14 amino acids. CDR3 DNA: TGTGCCAGCAGTGCTATCGGCCGTGCCTCTGGCTACACCTTC. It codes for CASSAIGRASGYTF.

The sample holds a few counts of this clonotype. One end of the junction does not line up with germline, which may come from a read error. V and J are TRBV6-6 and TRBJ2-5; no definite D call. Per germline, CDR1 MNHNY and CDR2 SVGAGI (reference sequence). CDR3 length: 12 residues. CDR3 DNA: TGCGCCAGCAGTTATCTCTTGGAGACCCAGTACTTC. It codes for CASSYLLETQYF.

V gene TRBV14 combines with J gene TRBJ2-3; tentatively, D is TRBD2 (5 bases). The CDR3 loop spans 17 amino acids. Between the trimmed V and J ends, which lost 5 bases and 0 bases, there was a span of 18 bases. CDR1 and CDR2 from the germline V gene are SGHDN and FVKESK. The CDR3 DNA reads TGTGCCAGCAGCTCAAGCATAGCGTGGACTAGCACAGATACGCAGTATTTT. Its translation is CASSSSIAWTSTDTQYF.

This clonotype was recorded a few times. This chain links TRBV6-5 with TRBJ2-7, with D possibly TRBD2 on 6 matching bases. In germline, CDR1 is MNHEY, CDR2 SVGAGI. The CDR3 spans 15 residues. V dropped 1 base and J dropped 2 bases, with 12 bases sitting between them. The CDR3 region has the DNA TGTGCCAGCAGTTACTACGGGGACTCCGCCTACGAGCAGTACTTC. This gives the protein CASSYYGDSAYEQYF.

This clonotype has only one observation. Here the CDR3 reads CATSDGKLAGDGNEQFF. In DNA form, the CDR3 reads TGTGCCACCAGTGATGGGAAGCTAGCGGGAGATGGGAATGAGCAGTTCTTC. The chain has TRBV24-1 and TRBJ2-1; TRBD2 aligns across 10 bases. Germline CDR1 is KGHDR and CDR2 is SFDVKD. This CDR3 has 17 residues. V trimming: 3 bases; J trimming: 7 bases; junction bases outside the gene matches: 11.

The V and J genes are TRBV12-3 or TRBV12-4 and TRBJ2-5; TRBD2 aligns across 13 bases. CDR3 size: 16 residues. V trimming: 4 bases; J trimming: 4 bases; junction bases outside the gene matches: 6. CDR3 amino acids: CASSSTSGRASETQYF. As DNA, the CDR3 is TGTGCCAGCAGTTCCACTAGCGGGAGGGCCTCAGAGACCCAGTACTTC.

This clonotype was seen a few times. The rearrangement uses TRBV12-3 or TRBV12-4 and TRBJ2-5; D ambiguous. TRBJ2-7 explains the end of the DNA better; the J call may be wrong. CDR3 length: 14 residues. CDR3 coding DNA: TGTGCCAGCAGTTTGCACGCCCTGGGGTACGAGCAGTACTTC. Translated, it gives CASSLHALGYEQYF.

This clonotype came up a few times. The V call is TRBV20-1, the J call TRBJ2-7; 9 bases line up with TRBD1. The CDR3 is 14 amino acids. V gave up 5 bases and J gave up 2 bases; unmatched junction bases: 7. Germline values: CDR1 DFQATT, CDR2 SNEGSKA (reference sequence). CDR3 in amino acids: CSAPGQGITYEQYF. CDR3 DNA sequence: TGCAGTGCTCCAGGACAGGGGATTACCTACGAGCAGTACTTC.

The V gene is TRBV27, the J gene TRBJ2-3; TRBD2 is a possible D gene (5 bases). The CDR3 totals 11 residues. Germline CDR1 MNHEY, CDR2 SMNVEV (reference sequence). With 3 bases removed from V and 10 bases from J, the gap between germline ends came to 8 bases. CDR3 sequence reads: CASSFGIAQYF. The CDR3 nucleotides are TGTGCCAGCAGTTTCGGGATAGCGCAGTATTTT.